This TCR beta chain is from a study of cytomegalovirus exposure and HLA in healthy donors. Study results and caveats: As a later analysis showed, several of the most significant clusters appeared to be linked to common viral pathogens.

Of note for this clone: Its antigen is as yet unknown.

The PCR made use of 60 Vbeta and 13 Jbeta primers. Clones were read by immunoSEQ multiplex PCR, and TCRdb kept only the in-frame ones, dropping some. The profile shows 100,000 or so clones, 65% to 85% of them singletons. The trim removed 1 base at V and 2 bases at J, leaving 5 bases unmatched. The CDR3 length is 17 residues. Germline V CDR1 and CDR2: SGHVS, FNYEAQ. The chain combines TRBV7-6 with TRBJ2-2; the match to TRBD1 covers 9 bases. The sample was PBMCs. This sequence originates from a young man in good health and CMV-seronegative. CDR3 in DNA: TGTGCCAGCAGCTTAGGTGGGACAGGGTCCAACACCGGGGAGCTGTTTTTT. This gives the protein CASSLGGTGSNTGELFF.